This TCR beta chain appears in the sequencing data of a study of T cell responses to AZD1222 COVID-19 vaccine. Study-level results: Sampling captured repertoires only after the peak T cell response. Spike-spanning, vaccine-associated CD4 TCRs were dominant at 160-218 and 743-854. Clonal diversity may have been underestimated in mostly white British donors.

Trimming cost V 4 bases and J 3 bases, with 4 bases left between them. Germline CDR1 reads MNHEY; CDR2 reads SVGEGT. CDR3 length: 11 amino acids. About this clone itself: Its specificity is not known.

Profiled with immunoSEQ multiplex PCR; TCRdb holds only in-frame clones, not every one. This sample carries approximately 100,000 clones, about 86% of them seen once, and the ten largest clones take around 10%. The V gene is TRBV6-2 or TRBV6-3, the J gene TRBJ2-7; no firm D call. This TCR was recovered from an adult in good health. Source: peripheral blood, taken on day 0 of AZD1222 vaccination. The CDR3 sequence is CASSSFYEQYF. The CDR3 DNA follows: TGTGCCAGCAGTTCCTTCTACGAGCAGTACTTC.